Listed here are 14 T cell receptor beta chains from one sample, sequenced in a study of read filtering for tumor transcriptome and immune sequencing. The library was built from 400 ng RNA with molecular barcoded adaptors for alpha/delta and beta/gamma chains. Via MiXCR, TCRdb re-called the reads, giving one row per CDR3 protein. Of 5,800 or so distinct CDR3 sequences listed, around 20% are singletons. Sequencing input: a population of CD138-negative cells sorted from bone marrow. All receptors come from a donor at least 40 years old with multiple myeloma.

The table lists this clonotype with many counts. The rearrangement joins TRBV29-1 to TRBJ2-7; 14 bases align to TRBD2. The germline V gene has CDR1 SQVTM and CDR2 ANQGSEA. The CDR3 runs 13 residues. Trimming at V came to 6 bases and at J to 2 bases, leaving 0 bases not matched to a gene. The CDR3 is CSVGLAGAYEQYF. CDR3 DNA: TGCAGCGTGGGACTAGCGGGAGCCTACGAGCAGTACTTC.

This clonotype came up many times. The V and J genes are TRBV2 and TRBJ2-1, with D unresolved. Looked up from germline, CDR1 is SNHLY and CDR2 is FYNNEI. The CDR3 consists of 15 residues. V gave up 6 bases and J gave up 9 bases, with 21 bases separating them. The CDR3 coding sequence is TGTGCCAGCAGGGAGACCCCGCAGTCCTCATCTGAGCAGTTCTTC. As protein: CASRETPQSSSEQFF.

In the case of this clonotype: Mismatch with germline at one junction end may stem from a read error. The CDR3 loop reads CAISETGSEKLFF. The CDR3, as DNA: TGTGCCATCAGTGAGACAGGGAGTGAAAAACTCTTTTTT. The V and J genes are TRBV10-3 and TRBJ1-4; tentative D call: TRBD1 (6 bases). This CDR3 has 13 residues. Germline V gives CDR1 ENHRY, CDR2 SYGVKD.

By proportion, this clonotype is medium-sized. The chain uses TRBV29-1 and TRBJ1-1; D perhaps matches TRBD1 (6 bases). Between the trimmed V and J ends, which lost 7 bases and 1 base, there was a span of 13 bases. The germline V gene has CDR1 SQVTM and CDR2 ANQGSEA. The CDR3 consists of 13 residues. CDR3 DNA: TGCAGCGCTGTGACAGGAACGAACACTGAAGCTTTCTTT. Translated, it gives CSAVTGTNTEAFF.

This clonotype was picked up a small number of times. This rearrangement joins TRBV28 to TRBJ1-5, with D hard to call. Per germline, CDR1 MDHEN and CDR2 SYDVKM. CDR3 size: 16 residues. Between the trimmed V and J ends, which lost 2 bases and 4 bases, there was a span of 15 bases. The CDR3 here is CASSLRKEGWNQPQHF. In nucleotides, the CDR3 is TGTGCCAGCAGTTTAAGGAAGGAGGGATGGAATCAGCCCCAGCATTTT. The full variable domain, its missing parts supplied by reference TRBV28 and TRBJ1-5, is DVKVTQSSRYLVKRTGEKVFLECVQDMDHENMFWYRQDPGLGLRLIYFSYDVKMKEKGDIPEGYSVSREKKERFSLILESASTNQTSMYLCASSLRKEGWNQPQHFGDGTRLSIL.

This clonotype was recorded many times. The chain carries TRBV20-1 and TRBJ2-7; 10 bases map to TRBD2. V gave up 0 bases and J gave up 1 base; unmatched junction bases: 6. Germline CDR1 DFQATT, CDR2 SNEGSKA (reference sequence). CDR3 length: 16 residues. The CDR3, as DNA: TGCAGTGCTAGAGATGCACTAGCGGGAACATCCTACGAGCAGTACTTC. It codes for CSARDALAGTSYEQYF.

In this sample, this clonotype turned up once. With a much larger clone just one base away, this may be a read error. The CDR3 carries no conserved terminal phenylalanine or tryptophan, so it likely arises from a read error. The chain recombines TRBV3-1 with TRBJ1-1; D perhaps matches TRBD1 (5 bases). This CDR3 comprises 15 residues. Germline assignment: CDR1 LGHDT and CDR2 YNNKEL (reference sequence). V lost 4 bases to trimming and J lost 0 bases, with 12 bases between them. The CDR3 DNA reads as TGTGCCAGCAGCCGACCGGACATGATGAACACTGAAGCTTTCCTT. Protein sequence: CASSRPDMMNTEAFL.

By share, this clonotype ranks as medium-sized (0.01 to 0.1%). CDR3 in amino acids: CASSFRTVGSYYEQYF. CDR3 bases: TGTGCCAGCAGTTTTAGGACAGTTGGTTCCTACTACGAGCAGTACTTC. J is TRBJ2-7 and V is TRBV27; the D gene is possibly TRBD1 (6 bases). Germline V gene lookup returns CDR1 MNHEY and CDR2 SMNVEV (reference sequence). This CDR3 spans 16 amino acids. Trimming took 3 bases from V and 3 from J, leaving 18 bases between them.

This clonotype was seen ten or more times. The germline gene is not matched at one end of the junction; a read error may be the cause. This CDR3 is CASNYRGGSTDTQYF. The CDR3 region has the DNA TGTGCCAGCAATTACAGGGGGGGGAGCACAGATACGCAGTATTTT. The rearrangement uses TRBV6-5 and TRBJ2-3; D is perhaps TRBD1 (8 bases). Germline-derived CDR1 and CDR2 are MNHEY and SVGAGI. The CDR3 extends over 15 amino acids.

This clonotype was seen many times. The chain has TRBV10-1 and TRBJ2-1; D perhaps matches TRBD1 (5 bases). V lost 6 bases, J lost 0 bases, and 9 bases lay in between. This CDR3 has 14 amino acids. The germline CDR1 and CDR2 sequences are WNHNN and SYGVQD (reference sequence). CDR3 loop: CASSRASSYNEQFF. The CDR3 DNA reads as TGCGCCAGCAGCAGGGCTAGCTCCTACAATGAGCAGTTCTTC.

This clonotype was picked up a small number of times. The chain links TRBV20-1 to TRBJ2-1, with D possibly TRBD2 on 6 matching bases. Germline CDR1 is DFQATT and CDR2 is SNEGSKA (reference sequence). This CDR3 comprises 14 residues. Trimming shortened V by 0 bases and J by 1 base, and 7 bases separated the two germline ends. Here the CDR3 DNA reads TGCAGTGCTAGAGATGGGGGGTCCTACAATGAGCAGTTCTTC. This codes for CSARDGGSYNEQFF.

A remark on this clonotype: This likely reflects a read error, since a far larger clone is one base away. The J gene is TRBJ2-2, the V gene TRBV7-2, with 9 bases fitting TRBD2. This CDR3 is 15 amino acids long. The junction had 1 base not matched to a gene; V was cut back by 1 base and J by 4 bases. Germline V lookup: CDR1 SGHTA, CDR2 FQGNSA. This chain's CDR3 is CASSLGGLATGELFF. In nucleotides, the CDR3 is TGTGCCAGCAGCTTAGGGGGACTAGCCACCGGGGAGCTGTTTTTT.

This clonotype is termed medium-sized. This chain links TRBV7-2 with TRBJ2-1, with D possibly matching TRBD2 (5 bases). Germline CDR1 reads SGHTA; CDR2 reads FQGNSA. The CDR3 spans 15 residues. The V end lost 2 bases, the J end lost 0 bases, and 8 bases lay between the germline ends. The CDR3 here is CASSLLGSSYNEQFF. CDR3 nucleotide sequence: TGTGCCAGCAGCTTATTAGGGAGCTCCTACAATGAGCAGTTCTTC.

This clonotype is classed as medium-sized. The chain has TRBV20-1 and TRBJ1-1; perhaps TRBD1 as D (6 bases). Trimming took off 5 bases at V and 5 bases at J, with 21 bases between the two ends. The germline CDR1 and CDR2 sequences are DFQATT and SNEGSKA (reference sequence). This CDR3 contains 15 residues. CDR3 loop: CSARYLGGAGTEAFF. The CDR3 DNA is TGCAGTGCTCGTTACCTTGGGGGCGCGGGGACTGAAGCTTTCTTT.